This TCR beta chain originates from a study of identical twins. Concerning this clonotype: The antigen is not known.

Germline V gene lookup returns CDR1 DFQATT and CDR2 SNEGSKA (reference sequence). V gave up 0 bases and J gave up 3 bases, with 6 bases separating them. CDR3 length: 13 residues. A universal primer site was incorporated via template switching, and the cDNA contained unique molecular identifiers. TCRdb redid the calling of the 5' RACE reads with MiXCR, one entry per CDR3 protein. The table has roughly 1,500,000 distinct CDR3 sequences, about 30% seen once. Study-wide findings and caveats: Diverse VJ usage suggested most zero-insertion clonotypes were not invariant T cells. The abundant beta clonotypes from cord blood had fewer insertions, and memory repertoires had none of this. Less excess twin sharing appeared in beta out-of-frame sequences.

This chain uses TRBV20-1 with TRBJ2-1; D call uncertain. This clonotype was obtained from a newborn girl in good health. The sequenced sample consisted of cord blood. CDR3 DNA sequence: TGCAGTGCTAGAGATCCCCTCTACAATGAGCAGTTCTTC. This sequence encodes CSARDPLYNEQFF.